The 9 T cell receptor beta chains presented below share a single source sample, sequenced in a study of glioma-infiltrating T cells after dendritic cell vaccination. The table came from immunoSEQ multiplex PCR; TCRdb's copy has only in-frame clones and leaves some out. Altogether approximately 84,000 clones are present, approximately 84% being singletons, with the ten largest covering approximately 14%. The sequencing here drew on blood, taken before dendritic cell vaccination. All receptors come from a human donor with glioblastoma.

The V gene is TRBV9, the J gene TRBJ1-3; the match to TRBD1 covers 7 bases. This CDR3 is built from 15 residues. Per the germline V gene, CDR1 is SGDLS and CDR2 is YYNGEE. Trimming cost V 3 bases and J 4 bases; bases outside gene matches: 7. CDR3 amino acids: CASSDSTGLGNTIYF. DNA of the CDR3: TGTGCCAGCAGCGATTCGACAGGGTTAGGAAACACCATATATTTT.

The CDR3 nucleotides are TGTGCCAGCAGCCCCCGTGGTAGCGGGAGCTCCTACGAGCAGTACTTC. Its protein is CASSPRGSGSSYEQYF. The chain carries TRBV9 and TRBJ2-7, with 9 bases identical to TRBD2. In germline, CDR1 is SGDLS, CDR2 YYNGEE. The CDR3 sequence is 16 residues long. After removal of 4 bases from V and 0 bases from J, the junction contained 8 bases not matched to a gene.

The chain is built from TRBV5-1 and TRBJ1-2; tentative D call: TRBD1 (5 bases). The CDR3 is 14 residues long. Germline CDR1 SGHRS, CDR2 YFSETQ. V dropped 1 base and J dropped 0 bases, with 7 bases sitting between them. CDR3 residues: CASSLQGANYGYTF. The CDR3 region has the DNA TGCGCCAGCAGCTTGCAGGGCGCTAACTATGGCTACACCTTC.

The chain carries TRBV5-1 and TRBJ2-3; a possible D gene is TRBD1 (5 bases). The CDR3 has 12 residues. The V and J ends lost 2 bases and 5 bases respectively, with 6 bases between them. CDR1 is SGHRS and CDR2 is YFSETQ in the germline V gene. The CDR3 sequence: CASSLRGDTQYF. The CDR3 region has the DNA TGCGCCAGCAGCTTAAGGGGAGATACGCAGTATTTT.

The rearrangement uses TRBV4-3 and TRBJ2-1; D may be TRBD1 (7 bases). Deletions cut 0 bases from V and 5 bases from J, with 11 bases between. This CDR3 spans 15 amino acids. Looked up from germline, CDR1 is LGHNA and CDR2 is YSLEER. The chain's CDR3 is CASSQDRGVDNEQFF. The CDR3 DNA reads TGCGCCAGCAGCCAAGACAGGGGGGTCGACAATGAGCAGTTCTTC.

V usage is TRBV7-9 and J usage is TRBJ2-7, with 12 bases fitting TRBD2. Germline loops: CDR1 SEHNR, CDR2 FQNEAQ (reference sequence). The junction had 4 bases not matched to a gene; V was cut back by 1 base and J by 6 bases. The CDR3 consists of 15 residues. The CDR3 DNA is TGTGCCAGCAGCTTAGGGGGACTAGCGGGTAGCGAGCAGTACTTC. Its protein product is CASSLGGLAGSEQYF.

The CDR3 DNA reads as TGTGCCAGCAGCTCATTGACTAGCGGGGGACTCACAGATACGCAGTATTTT. Its translation: CASSSLTSGGLTDTQYF. The rearrangement uses TRBV7-9 and TRBJ2-3; 12 bases match TRBD2. The length of the CDR3 is 17 residues. Germline V gene data show CDR1 as SEHNR and CDR2 as FQNEAQ (reference sequence). V lost 4 bases to trimming and J lost 2 bases; unmatched junction nucleotides: 7.

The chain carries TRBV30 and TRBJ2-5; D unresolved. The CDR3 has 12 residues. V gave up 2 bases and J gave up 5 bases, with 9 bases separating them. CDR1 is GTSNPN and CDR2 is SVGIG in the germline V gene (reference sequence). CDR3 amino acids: CAWSFEWETQYF. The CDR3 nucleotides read TGTGCCTGGAGTTTCGAGTGGGAGACCCAGTACTTC.

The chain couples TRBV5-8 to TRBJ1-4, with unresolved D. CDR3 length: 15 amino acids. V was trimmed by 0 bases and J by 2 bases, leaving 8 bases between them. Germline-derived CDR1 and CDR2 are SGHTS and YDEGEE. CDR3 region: CASSLAAATNEKLFF. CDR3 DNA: TGTGCCAGCAGCTTGGCGGCAGCGACTAATGAAAAACTGTTTTTT.